Each of the 20 T cell receptor beta chains below was sequenced from the same sample in a study of shared clonotypes between healthy human individuals. Sequencing was performed with immunoSEQ multiplex PCR; in TCRdb, only in-frame clones are kept and a portion is missing. In the table there are some 2.1 million clones, roughly 94% of which are singletons. Input material: naive CD4+ T cells sorted from blood. Subset denoted: CD45RA+ positively selected. These receptors were obtained from a man between 18 and 29 years old in good health.

The chain employs TRBV11-2 and TRBJ2-1, with D possibly being TRBD1 (6 bases). This CDR3 is 15 amino acids long. V was pared by 6 bases and J by 2 bases, with 14 bases between. Germline lookup yields CDR1 SGHAT and CDR2 FQNNGV. In DNA form, the CDR3 reads TGTGCCAGCAGAAAACCGGGACATCCCTACAATGAGCAGTTCTTC. Its protein product is CASRKPGHPYNEQFF. Full variable domain (rest looked up from reference TRBV11-2 and TRBJ2-1): EAGVAQSPRYKIIEKRQSVAFWCNPISGHATLYWYQQILGQGPKLLIQFQNNGVVDDSQLPKDRFSAERLKGVDSTLKIQPAKLEDSAVYLCASRKPGHPYNEQFFGPGTRLTVL.

This clone showed up just once. The rearrangement uses TRBV7-2 and TRBJ2-1, with 7 positions matching TRBD2. The junction had 16 bases not matched to a gene; V was cut back by 6 bases and J by 5 bases. Germline lookup yields CDR1 SGHTA and CDR2 FQGNSA. CDR3 length: 17 residues. The CDR3 nucleotides are TGTGCCAGCAGGGGGAGGGCCCTCGCGGGAGTTGACAATGAGCAGTTCTTC. Its translation: CASRGRALAGVDNEQFF.

This chain uses TRBV29-1 with TRBJ1-2; unclear D gene. The CDR3 totals 18 residues. Trimming pared 7 bases from V and 2 bases from J, leaving 29 bases between. Germline CDR1 SQVTM, CDR2 ANQGSEA. In nucleotides, the CDR3 is TGCAGCGCCCCCCGGATGTCCCCTGTCCCGGCCATAAACTATGGCTACACCTTC. Its translation is CSAPRMSPVPAINYGYTF.

This clone was counted a few times. Different DNA sequences within this sample yield the same CDR3. The CDR3 sequence: CASSLDYEQYF. CDR3 nucleotides: TGTGCCAGCAGCTTAGATTACGAGCAGTACTTC. The chain recombines TRBV7-9 with TRBJ2-7; D is uncertain. The germline gives CDR1 SEHNR, CDR2 FQNEAQ (reference sequence). Trimming shortened V by 1 base and J by 4 bases, and 2 bases separated the two germline ends. This CDR3 spans 11 amino acids.

This clone showed up just once. V gene TRBV19 combines with J gene TRBJ1-4; 8 bases line up with TRBD1. This CDR3 has 13 residues. V lost 6 bases and J lost 8; bases outside the gene matches: 5. Germline CDR1 is LNHDA and CDR2 is SQIVND (reference sequence). CDR3 loop: CASSWTGKEKLFF. The CDR3 DNA reads TGTGCCAGTAGCTGGACAGGGAAGGAAAAACTGTTTTTT.

This clone was seen only once. Other DNA sequences in the same sample also yield this CDR3. V usage is TRBV6-5 and J usage is TRBJ2-5, with D tentatively TRBD2 (5 bases). The V gene lost 2 bases and the J gene lost 4 bases, with 8 bases spanning the gap. Germline V CDR1 and CDR2: MNHEY, SVGAGI. The CDR3 totals 13 residues. CDR3 protein: CASSYRGGETQYF. The CDR3 DNA is TGTGCCAGCAGTTACCGTGGAGGAGAGACCCAGTACTTC.

V usage is TRBV7-2 and J usage is TRBJ2-1; D might be TRBD1 (6 bases). Looked up from germline, CDR1 is SGHTA and CDR2 is FQGNSA. V shed 5 bases and J shed 16 bases, with 18 bases lying between them. The CDR3 length is 12 residues. The CDR3 protein is CASSRDMLGRFF. In nucleotides, the CDR3 is TGTGCCAGCAGCCGGGACATGTTGGGGCGATTCTTC.

The chain joins TRBV7-2 to TRBJ2-1; TRBD2 matches at 7 bases. The CDR3 has 15 amino acids. V was pared by 4 bases and J by 7 bases, with 10 bases of the junction left unmatched. In germline, CDR1 is SGHTA, CDR2 FQGNSA. CDR3 region: CASSSDGTNANEQFF. In DNA form, the CDR3 reads TGTGCCAGCAGCTCCGACGGGACTAATGCGAATGAGCAGTTCTTC.

This chain joins TRBV11-2 and TRBJ1-1; TRBD1 agrees at 7 bases. The trim removed 1 base at V and 4 bases at J, leaving 3 bases unmatched. Germline V gene lookup returns CDR1 SGHAT and CDR2 FQNNGV. The CDR3 runs 14 residues. The CDR3 region has the DNA TGTGCCAGCAGCTTAGTTGAGGGGGCCACTGAAGCTTTCTTT. This codes for CASSLVEGATEAFF.

The rearrangement links TRBV6-5 to TRBJ1-1; the D gene is possibly TRBD1 (5 bases). Per the germline V gene, CDR1 is MNHEY and CDR2 is SVGAGI. Deletions cut 7 bases from V and 8 bases from J, with 20 bases between. The CDR3 spans 14 residues. The CDR3 nucleotides are TGTGCCAGCAAGCCCGAGACAGTAACTTCGGAAGCTTTCTTT. It encodes CASKPETVTSEAFF.

The CDR3 nucleotides read TGTGCCAGCAGGGACCCCGGGGACGGGGCCTACGAGCAGTACTTC. Translation: CASRDPGDGAYEQYF. The chain couples TRBV2 to TRBJ2-7; TRBD1 or TRBD2 may be the D gene (5 bases each). Germline V gene sequence: CDR1 SNHLY, CDR2 FYNNEI. Trimming took 6 bases from V and 2 from J, leaving 17 bases between them. The CDR3 covers 15 residues.

This clone was observed once. This chain uses TRBV6-1 with TRBJ1-5; D gene ambiguous. From germline, CDR1 is MNHNS and CDR2 SASEGT. Trimming took off 3 bases at V and 2 bases at J, with 11 bases between the two ends. The CDR3 is made up of 15 amino acids. As DNA, the CDR3 is TGTGCCAGCAGTGACTCGTTTCTGGGCAATCAGCCCCAGCATTTT. It codes for CASSDSFLGNQPQHF.

This clone was seen a few times. The rearrangement links TRBV6-4 to TRBJ1-2; 12 bases align to TRBD1. The CDR3 contains 13 residues. Trimming at V came to 6 bases and at J to 8 bases, leaving 4 bases not matched to a gene. Per germline, CDR1 MRHNA and CDR2 SNTAGT. The CDR3 sequence: CASRGQGAPGYTF. CDR3 bases: TGTGCCAGCAGGGGACAGGGGGCGCCCGGCTACACCTTC.

The V call is TRBV11-3, the J call TRBJ2-3; the D call may be TRBD1 or TRBD2 (5 bases each). This CDR3 region has 14 residues. From germline, CDR1 is SGHNT and CDR2 YENEEA. V lost 5 bases and J 3 bases, leaving 12 bases between the germline ends. The CDR3 region is CASSLMGTTDTQYF. The CDR3 nucleotides are TGTGCCAGCAGCCTAATGGGGACGACAGATACGCAGTATTTT.

The chain joins TRBV10-3 to TRBJ2-2, with D possibly matching TRBD2 (5 bases). This CDR3 comprises 14 residues. The V end lost 3 bases, the J end lost 4 bases, and 9 bases lay between the germline ends. The germline V gene encodes CDR1 ENHRY and CDR2 SYGVKD. This CDR3 is CAISDWAGTGELFF. The CDR3 nucleotides read TGTGCCATCAGTGATTGGGCGGGCACCGGGGAGCTGTTTTTT.

This clone is a singleton in its sample. The chain couples TRBV5-4 to TRBJ2-2; D is unclear. The CDR3 is 17 residues long. The V and J ends lost 0 bases and 0 bases respectively, with 12 bases between them. Germline values: CDR1 SGHNT, CDR2 YYREEE (reference sequence). The CDR3 sequence is CASSLGLRNANTGELFF. The CDR3 coding sequence is TGTGCCAGCAGCTTGGGGCTTAGAAACGCGAACACCGGGGAGCTGTTTTTT.

The rearrangement links TRBV6-1 to TRBJ1-2, with TRBD1 matching over 7 bases. CDR1 is MNHNS, CDR2 SASEGT, per germline. CDR3 size: 15 residues. The V gene end was trimmed by 6 bases and the J gene end by 4 bases; junction bases not matched to a gene: 11. The CDR3 region has the DNA TGTGCCAGCAGCGAGACTGGGGGACAGATCTATGGCTACACCTTC. Translated, it gives CASSETGGQIYGYTF.

The chain carries TRBV30 and TRBJ2-6, with D hard to call. V was pared by 0 bases and J by 0 bases, with 6 bases between. CDR1 GTSNPN and CDR2 SVGIG come from the germline V gene (reference sequence). This CDR3 has 15 residues. The CDR3 sequence is CAWSVINSGANVLTF. CDR3 nucleotide sequence: TGTGCCTGGAGTGTAATCAACTCTGGGGCCAACGTCCTGACTTTC.

The chain's CDR3 is CASSPGPPGATNEKLFF. The CDR3 DNA follows: TGTGCCAGCAGCCCTGGACCCCCCGGTGCAACTAATGAAAAACTGTTTTTT. V and J are TRBV7-2 and TRBJ1-4; the D is unclear. Germline CDR1 and CDR2: SGHTA and FQGNSA. V was cut by 5 bases and J by 0 bases, with 16 bases left in between. The CDR3 has 17 amino acids. Looking up the rest from reference TRBV7-2 and TRBJ1-4 gives the full variable domain: GAGVSQSPSNKVTEKGKDVELRCDPISGHTALYWYRQSLGQGLEFLIYFQGNSAPDKSGLPSDRFSAERTGGSVSTLTIQRTQQEDSAVYLCASSPGPPGATNEKLFFGSGTQLSVL.

The rearrangement uses TRBV4-1 and TRBJ1-2, with D perhaps matching TRBD1 (5 bases). The CDR3 is 14 amino acids. Germline V gene lookup returns CDR1 MGHRA and CDR2 YSYEKL. Trimming took 0 bases from V and 7 from J, leaving 12 bases between them. CDR3 residues: CASSQDRGASGYTF. The CDR3 DNA reads as TGCGCCAGCAGCCAAGATCGAGGGGCGAGTGGCTACACCTTC.